The sequence of this TCR beta chain was determined in a study of T-cell reconstitution after alpha-beta-depleted transplantation in children. Construction of the TCRbeta library involved unique molecular identifiers. TCRdb recomputed calls from the PCR reads with MiXCR, one row per CDR3 protein. The repertoire holds 360,000 or so distinct CDR3 sequences, with around 20% as singletons. Germline CDR1 reads DFQATT; CDR2 reads SNEGSKA (reference sequence). Trimming left V 6 bases short and J 6 bases short, with 18 bases between. The CDR3 spans 14 residues. The rearrangement joins TRBV20-1 to TRBJ2-4; weak D call: TRBD2 (7 bases). This sequence originates from a human donor who donated a stem cell graft to a child with acute myeloid leukemia. Here the sequenced sample was PBMCs from the stem cell graft donor, taken from the stem cell graft. The CDR3 DNA sequence: TGCAGTGCCACACTCCGGGGGGCCCCAAACATTCAGTACTTC. This gives the protein CSATLRGAPNIQYF.